Listed here is a single T cell receptor beta chain. Original handling: By means of reference gene primer amplification, nucleated cell counts were estimated. TCRdb's copy holds only in-frame clones and misses some; the assay was immunoSEQ multiplex PCR. That table supplies the V and J calls and clone size; D and trimming were determined from the DNA. This table holds 45,000 to 55,000 clones, around 84% found once. This sample was taken from a study of blood T cell repertoires in COVID-19. Study-level background: Italy, Spain and the United States were the sources of the convalescent and acute COVID-19 samples. T cells, B-cell-depleted T cells, or PBMCs provided the cDNA or gDNA that served as material.

V was pared by 1 base and J by 1 base, with 3 bases of the junction left unmatched. This CDR3 spans 15 amino acids. CDR1 is SGHVS and CDR2 is FNYEAQ in the germline V gene. Material for sequencing was peripheral blood. The source is a man between 65 and 85 years old with active COVID-19. The rearrangement uses TRBV7-6 and TRBJ2-5; TRBD2 aligns across 7 bases. CDR3 sequence: CASSLGPSGQETQYF. CDR3 nucleotides: TGTGCCAGCAGCTTAGGCCCTAGCGGCCAAGAGACCCAGTACTTC.